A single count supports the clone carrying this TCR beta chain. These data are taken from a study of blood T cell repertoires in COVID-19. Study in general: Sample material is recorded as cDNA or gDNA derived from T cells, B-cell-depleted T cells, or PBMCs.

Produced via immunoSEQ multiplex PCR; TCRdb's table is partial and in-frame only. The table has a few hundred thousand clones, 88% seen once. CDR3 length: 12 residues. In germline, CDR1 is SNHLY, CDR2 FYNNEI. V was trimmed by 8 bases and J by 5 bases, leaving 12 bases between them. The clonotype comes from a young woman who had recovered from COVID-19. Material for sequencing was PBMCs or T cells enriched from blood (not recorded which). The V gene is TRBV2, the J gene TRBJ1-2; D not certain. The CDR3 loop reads CASVVADYGYTF. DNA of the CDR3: TGTGCCAGCGTGGTTGCGGATTATGGCTACACCTTC.